A selection of T cell receptor beta chains follows, all from one sample in a study of graft-versus-host responses after intestinal transplantation. Libraries were prepared by immunoSEQ multiplex PCR; TCRdb keeps only in-frame clonotypes and omits some of them. The sample carries over 15,000 clones, about two fifths recorded once. The source material was alloreactive CD8+ T cells from a mixed lymphocyte reaction culture, sampled before intestinal transplant. The source of these receptors is a human patient who received an intestinal transplant. Both conserved end residues are trimmed from each CDR3. Each record gives: D gene, clone size, V gene, CDR3 protein. The D gene is left open where the match is weak. A clone size is listed for some rows: how often the clone was seen (once, few, many), or a class if it is expanded.

d_gene: -
abundance: few
v_gene: TRBV7-9
CDR3aa: ASSSGEKLF

d_gene: -
abundance: -
v_gene: TRBV18
CDR3aa: ASSLLREGFWVSRKKEHGYT

d_gene: -
abundance: medium-sized
v_gene: TRBV6-1
CDR3aa: ASSESMGTRGEKLF

d_gene: TRBD2
abundance: once
v_gene: TRBV27
CDR3aa: ASSSVYGYGRASHEQF

d_gene: -
abundance: few
v_gene: TRBV11-3
CDR3aa: ASSSPAQETQY

d_gene: -
abundance: -
v_gene: TRBV28
CDR3aa: ASSLFWRKHTDTQY

d_gene: TRBD2
abundance: -
v_gene: TRBV10-3
CDR3aa: AISPQRESGYEQY

d_gene: -
abundance: -
v_gene: TRBV28
CDR3aa: ASSTSLDRVWSGSPYEQY

d_gene: -
abundance: -
v_gene: TRBV6-5
CDR3aa: ASSWTVSGANVLT

d_gene: TRBD1
abundance: few
v_gene: TRBV27
CDR3aa: ASSLGTAYEQY

d_gene: -
abundance: -
v_gene: TRBV12-2
CDR3aa: ASRLCRITYEQY

d_gene: -
abundance: -
v_gene: TRBV5-6
CDR3aa: ASSFGNYEQY

d_gene: -
abundance: -
v_gene: TRBV30
CDR3aa: ACRRRRELF

d_gene: -
abundance: -
v_gene: TRBV23-1
CDR3aa: ASRASRDDEQY

d_gene: -
abundance: medium-sized
v_gene: TRBV27
CDR3aa: ASSYGQGRYEQY

d_gene: -
abundance: few
v_gene: TRBV4-1
CDR3aa: ASSQIPGSSYEQY

d_gene: TRBD2
abundance: few
v_gene: TRBV7-8
CDR3aa: ASSLGPRGGAYEQY

d_gene: TRBD2
abundance: -
v_gene: TRBV19
CDR3aa: ASSISSGSSYNEQF

d_gene: -
abundance: -
v_gene: TRBV9
CDR3aa: ASSLEPDDKGPYGYT

d_gene: TRBD1
abundance: few
v_gene: TRBV9
CDR3aa: ASSWTGEGTDTQY

d_gene: TRBD2
abundance: -
v_gene: TRBV30
CDR3aa: AGTWGGDFEQY

d_gene: -
abundance: few
v_gene: TRBV4-1
CDR3aa: ASRRSGQETQY

d_gene: -
abundance: few
v_gene: TRBV9
CDR3aa: ASSAGTDYEQY

d_gene: -
abundance: -
v_gene: TRBV6-5
CDR3aa: ASSTTPAHQETQY

d_gene: -
abundance: -
v_gene: TRBV5-6
CDR3aa: ASSSGWAAEQF

d_gene: -
abundance: -
v_gene: TRBV27
CDR3aa: ASSPGRRNTEAF

d_gene: -
abundance: -
v_gene: TRBV5-5
CDR3aa: ASSLGVGGRTEAF

d_gene: -
abundance: -
v_gene: TRBV19
CDR3aa: ASSRWGHGYT

d_gene: -
abundance: -
v_gene: TRBV6-1
CDR3aa: ASTPRHSPYEQY

d_gene: TRBD1
abundance: few
v_gene: TRBV27
CDR3aa: ASSSWDSQNQPQH

d_gene: TRBD1
abundance: -
v_gene: TRBV4-3
CDR3aa: ASSLRTGENYEQY

d_gene: -
abundance: -
v_gene: TRBV6-1
CDR3aa: ASSENPSHLEETQY

d_gene: -
abundance: -
v_gene: TRBV10-2
CDR3aa: ASGGRTSYEQY

d_gene: TRBD1
abundance: few
v_gene: TRBV7-2
CDR3aa: ASSLTGSRGYT

d_gene: -
abundance: once
v_gene: TRBV7-9
CDR3aa: ASSLVSSRGYTEAF

d_gene: -
abundance: -
v_gene: TRBV10-3
CDR3aa: AIGRGRGAF

d_gene: -
abundance: -
v_gene: TRBV28
CDR3aa: ASTVGSGGSYEQY

d_gene: -
abundance: few
v_gene: TRBV29-1
CDR3aa: SVEEAGSSYEQY

d_gene: -
abundance: few
v_gene: TRBV27
CDR3aa: ASSLGGAAYEQY

d_gene: -
abundance: -
v_gene: TRBV7-6
CDR3aa: ASSLALLVRGVRIITDTQY

d_gene: -
abundance: few
v_gene: TRBV5-1
CDR3aa: ATRLLGFFGETQY

d_gene: TRBD1
abundance: -
v_gene: TRBV5-4
CDR3aa: ASSLGTGGQETQY

d_gene: -
abundance: -
v_gene: TRBV7-3
CDR3aa: ASSLGRYGSQAEQF

d_gene: -
abundance: medium-sized
v_gene: TRBV4-1
CDR3aa: ASSQEPAGALNTEAF

d_gene: TRBD1
abundance: -
v_gene: TRBV9
CDR3aa: ASSVDRGEQY

d_gene: -
abundance: once
v_gene: TRBV28
CDR3aa: ATTLPTLAYEQY

d_gene: -
abundance: few
v_gene: TRBV7-3
CDR3aa: ASSWGGGLTDTQY

d_gene: -
abundance: -
v_gene: TRBV7-9
CDR3aa: ASSLSPRRPYNEQF

d_gene: -
abundance: -
v_gene: TRBV2
CDR3aa: ASPLGGDKPNYGYT

d_gene: TRBD2
abundance: few
v_gene: TRBV27
CDR3aa: ASSSASGSASTDTQY

d_gene: TRBD1
abundance: -
v_gene: TRBV6-6
CDR3aa: ASTPGTGNRLDEQY

d_gene: TRBD2
abundance: few
v_gene: TRBV10-3
CDR3aa: ATNGLASYEQY

d_gene: -
abundance: -
v_gene: TRBV11-2
CDR3aa: ASSFDWAPSSYNEQF

d_gene: -
abundance: -
v_gene: TRBV28
CDR3aa: ASSLPGGQNNEQF

d_gene: TRBD2
abundance: few
v_gene: TRBV7-7
CDR3aa: ASSPTEAGGETQY

d_gene: -
abundance: -
v_gene: TRBV7-9
CDR3aa: ASRSTGTSYEQY

d_gene: -
abundance: -
v_gene: TRBV6-5
CDR3aa: ASSYVYGDTEAF